This T cell receptor (beta chain) originates from a study of read filtering for tumor transcriptome and immune sequencing. Background on the study: Among patients, some 17 were male and around 14 female, aged about 45 to 85 (mean about 69). TCR-mapped reads were about 4 to 10.27 million with IR-seq versus about 75 to 1,400 with RNA-seq. Study-wide points: Correlation between methods rose after single-read clonotypes were removed.

The CDR3 runs to 13 residues. Germline V CDR1 and CDR2: SGHTA, FQGNSA. On this clonotype: Its matching antigen is unknown. This is likely an artifact of a read error, given a far larger clone one base away.

From about 0.4 ug of RNA, a library with molecular barcoded alpha/delta and beta/gamma adaptors was made. TCRdb called the reads again in MiXCR, with one record for every CDR3 protein. This table holds over 80,000 distinct CDR3 sequences, roughly 12% found once. The receptor was derived from a donor at least 40 years old with multiple myeloma. The chain has TRBV7-2 and TRBJ1-6; D gene ambiguous. The DNA matches TRBJ1-1 better at its end, which makes the J call doubtful. Sequencing was done on a sample of a population of CD138-negative cells sorted from bone marrow. The DNA of the CDR3 is TGTGCCAGCAGCTTAGGTCTGAGCACTGAAGCTTTCTTT. It is translated as CASSLGLSTEAFF.